Shown below are 14 T cell receptor beta chains from a single sample sequenced in a study of OX40 agonist ivuxolimab in advanced cancers. Sequencing used immunoSEQ multiplex PCR; TCRdb keeps in-frame clones, though not all of them. The table shows about 54,000 clones, with 84% occurring only once. Sequenced material: CD4+ or CD8+ T cells sorted from blood, taken in a trial of the OX40 agonist ivuxolimab. These TCRs come from an adult with an advanced solid tumor such as melanoma, head and neck, liver or kidney cancer.

The rearrangement uses TRBV5-1 and TRBJ2-3; D unresolved. The CDR3 runs to 14 residues. The ends were cut back, 5 bases at V and 2 bases at J, with 12 bases in the middle. CDR1 is SGHRS and CDR2 is YFSETQ in the germline V gene. The CDR3 spells CASSPGYSTDTQYF. The CDR3 coding sequence is TGCGCCAGCAGTCCCGGGTACTCCACAGATACGCAGTATTTT.

In nucleotides, the CDR3 is TGTGCCAGCAGTTTTAACCCCCAACTAGGTAAAAATAAAGGCTCCTACGAGCAGTACTTC. It specifies CASSFNPQLGKNKGSYEQYF. V and J are TRBV28 and TRBJ2-7; D may be TRBD2 (5 bases). Germline V gives CDR1 MDHEN, CDR2 SYDVKM. This CDR3 spans 20 amino acids. Trimming removed 3 bases at V and 0 bases at J, with 27 bases between.

The chain uses TRBV6-5 and TRBJ1-1, with D unclear. Germline V lookup: CDR1 MNHEY, CDR2 SVGAGI. Trimming left V 7 bases short and J 6 bases short, with 21 bases between. This CDR3 is built from 15 residues. The DNA of the CDR3 is TGTGCCAGCACCCCCCCCGGAGGGTCTCAGTCTGAAGCTTTCTTT. Its protein product is CASTPPGGSQSEAFF.

This rearrangement joins TRBV29-1 to TRBJ2-7; 9 positions agree with TRBD1. The CDR3 is 15 amino acids. V shed 7 bases, J shed 0 bases, and the junction held 10 bases outside the gene matches. Germline lookup yields CDR1 SQVTM and CDR2 ANQGSEA. CDR3 loop: CSGTGDSGVSYEQYF. Here the CDR3 DNA reads TGCAGCGGGACAGGGGACAGTGGGGTCTCCTACGAGCAGTACTTC.

This clone was detected only once. The gene calls are TRBV7-2 and TRBJ1-2; D is unresolved. Germline CDR1 is SGHTA and CDR2 is FQGNSA. Deletions cut 4 bases from V and 4 bases from J, with 10 bases between. This CDR3 has 13 amino acids. The chain's CDR3 is CASSSPGSYGYTF. The CDR3 DNA reads TGTGCCAGCAGCTCGCCGGGGTCCTATGGCTACACCTTC.

The V and J genes are TRBV19 and TRBJ1-2, with TRBD1 identical over 7 bases. CDR3 length equals 15 residues. Per germline, CDR1 LNHDA and CDR2 SQIVND (reference sequence). The trim removed 3 bases at V and 4 bases at J, leaving 8 bases unmatched. Written as DNA, the CDR3 is TGTGCCAGTAGTATCCTTCCGGGACAGACCTATGGCTACACCTTC. This encodes CASSILPGQTYGYTF.

The chain employs TRBV5-6 and TRBJ2-3; tentatively, D is TRBD2 (5 bases). This CDR3 spans 17 amino acids. Between the trimmed V and J ends, which lost 4 bases and 2 bases, there was a span of 20 bases. The germline V gene has CDR1 SGHDT and CDR2 YYEEEE. CDR3 sequence: CASSPFLATHLTDTQYF. The CDR3 nucleotides are TGTGCCAGCAGCCCATTCTTAGCGACTCATCTCACAGATACGCAGTATTTT.

The V gene is TRBV19, the J gene TRBJ1-5; 7 nucleotides match TRBD1. Germline V gene data show CDR1 as LNHDA and CDR2 as SQIVND (reference sequence). V lost 1 base and J lost 2; bases outside the gene matches: 2. The CDR3 consists of 15 residues. The chain's CDR3 is CASSIVTGGNQPQHF. DNA of the CDR3: TGTGCCAGTAGTATAGTTACAGGGGGCAATCAGCCCCAGCATTTT.

This sequence joins TRBV5-4 and TRBJ2-3; D gene ambiguous. V gave up 0 bases and J gave up 0 bases, with 5 bases separating them. CDR1 and CDR2 from the germline V gene are SGHNT and YYREEE (reference sequence). This CDR3 is built from 14 residues. The CDR3 loop reads CASSLEGSTDTQYF. The CDR3 DNA is TGTGCCAGCAGCTTGGAAGGTAGCACAGATACGCAGTATTTT.

CDR3 nucleotides: TGCAGCGTTTACTACCGGGACAAAAACATTCAGTACTTC. Translation: CSVYYRDKNIQYF. The chain carries TRBV29-1 and TRBJ2-4, with D possibly TRBD2 on 5 matching bases. In germline, CDR1 is SQVTM, CDR2 ANQGSEA. V shed 5 bases and J shed 3 bases, with 11 bases lying between them. The CDR3 is made up of 13 amino acids.

The V call is TRBV30, the J call TRBJ2-7; unclear D gene. The CDR3 consists of 13 residues. Germline lookup yields CDR1 GTSNPN and CDR2 SVGIG (reference sequence). The V end lost 1 base, the J end lost 1 base, and 8 bases lay between the germline ends. The CDR3 DNA reads TGTGCCTGGAGTGGAGGACCTTCCTACGAGCAGTACTTC. Translated, it gives CAWSGGPSYEQYF. Based on the CDR3 plus reference TRBV30 and TRBJ2-7, the full variable domain is SQTIHQWPATLVQPVGSPLSLECTVEGTSNPNLYWYRQAAGRGLQLLFYSVGIGQISSEVPQNLSASRPQDRQFILSSKKLLLSDSGFYLCAWSGGPSYEQYFGPGTRLTVT.

The CDR3 nucleotides read TGCAGCGCTGGGGGGGCGAACACCGGGGAGCTGTTTTTT. This sequence encodes CSAGGANTGELFF. The rearrangement joins TRBV29-1 to TRBJ2-2; 7 bases agree with TRBD2. The CDR3 contains 13 residues. With V trimmed by 7 bases and J by 0 bases, 2 bases remained unmatched. CDR1 and CDR2 from the germline V gene are SQVTM and ANQGSEA.

This clone was detected only once. The rearrangement uses TRBV6-5 and TRBJ1-3; D ambiguous. The CDR3 runs 13 residues. Germline V lookup: CDR1 MNHEY, CDR2 SVGAGI. Trimming stripped 8 bases from V and 1 base from J, with 9 bases between. The DNA for the CDR3 is TGTGCCAGCGGTTCGGGGTCTGGAAACACCATATATTTT. It codes for CASGSGSGNTIYF.

V usage is TRBV7-9 and J usage is TRBJ1-1; D possibly corresponds to TRBD1 (6 bases). This CDR3 spans 15 amino acids. V dropped 4 bases and J dropped 0 bases, with 12 bases sitting between them. Germline V gene sequence: CDR1 SEHNR, CDR2 FQNEAQ (reference sequence). CDR3 residues: CASSSGDTMNTEAFF. CDR3 DNA sequence: TGTGCCAGCAGCTCAGGGGACACCATGAACACTGAAGCTTTCTTT.